The rows below give T cell receptor beta chains drawn from one sample of a study of beta chain features in type 1 diabetes. The protocol was immunoSEQ multiplex PCR, while the TCRdb copy is restricted to in-frame clones and leaves out a portion. This sample has about 360,000 clones, with about 12% found just once. The sample consisted of naive CD4+ T cells from blood. The receptors were gathered from a man between 18 and 35 years old in good health. Both conserved end residues are part of each CDR3. A D gene is named only where the DNA matches it firmly. Expanded clones are given a class, and other clones once, few, many or no size at all.

size	J	length	D	V	CDR3	DNA
-	TRBJ2-1	13	TRBD2	TRBV6-5	CASSSGLVNEQFF	TGTGCCAGCAGTTCGGGACTAGTGAATGAGCAGTTCTTC
-	TRBJ1-6	15	TRBD1	TRBV6-1	CASSRTGGFDSPLHF	TGTGCCAGCAGTAGGACAGGGGGCTTTGATTCACCCCTCCACTTT
few	TRBJ2-3	16	TRBD2	TRBV7-9	CASSLATSGSDRTQYF	TGTGCCAGCAGCTTAGCGACTAGCGGGAGTGATCGTACGCAGTATTTT
-	TRBJ2-7	12	-	TRBV29-1	CSVAGTEYEQYF	TGCAGCGTTGCTGGGACTGAATACGAGCAGTACTTC
many	TRBJ1-5	13	TRBD1	TRBV7-9	CASSSQGNQPQHF	TGTGCCAGCAGCTCACAGGGGAATCAGCCCCAGCATTTT
few	TRBJ2-1	14	TRBD2	TRBV19	CASSRAGGDNEQFF	TGTGCCAGTAGTCGAGCGGGAGGGGACAATGAGCAGTTCTTC
-	TRBJ2-2	15	TRBD2	TRBV14	CASSQGLAVTGELFF	TGTGCCAGCAGTCAAGGACTAGCGGTTACCGGGGAGCTGTTTTTT
few	TRBJ1-1	14	-	TRBV6-5	CASSYRLQYTEAFF	TGTGCCAGCAGTTACCGTCTTCAGTACACTGAAGCTTTCTTT
few	TRBJ1-4	16	-	TRBV5-1	CASSLEYSGLGEKLFF	TGCGCCAGCAGCTTGGAATATTCGGGGTTGGGAGAAAAACTGTTTTTT
few	TRBJ2-1	13	-	TRBV7-7	CASSLVGDNEQFF	TGTGCTAGCAGCTTAGTAGGGGACAATGAGCAGTTCTTC
-	TRBJ2-7	15	-	TRBV7-9	CASSPTQGFSYEQYF	TGTGCCAGCAGCCCGACACAGGGATTCTCCTACGAGCAGTACTTC
-	TRBJ1-4	16	-	TRBV25-1	CASSNGLTATNEKLFF	TGTGCCAGCAGCAACGGACTGACCGCAACTAATGAAAAACTGTTTTTT
-	TRBJ1-2	15	-	TRBV28	CASSFPDRGGWGYTF	TGTGCCAGCAGTTTTCCGGACCGAGGGGGATGGGGCTACACCTTC
-	TRBJ2-1	17	TRBD1	TRBV28	CASSSQPGQGSYNEQFF	TGTGCCAGCAGTAGTCAGCCGGGACAGGGGTCCTACAATGAGCAGTTCTTC
-	TRBJ1-5	17	-	TRBV18	CASSPARRRGGTQPQHF	TGTGCCAGCTCACCCGCGCGCAGACGCGGAGGAACGCAGCCCCAGCATTTT
-	TRBJ2-2	14	-	TRBV9	CASRETGNTGELFF	TGTGCCAGCAGGGAAACAGGGAACACCGGGGAGCTGTTTTTT
few	TRBJ2-1	21	TRBD2	TRBV18	CASSPRTSGGTTQSSYNEQFF	TGTGCCAGCTCACCCCGGACTAGCGGGGGGACTACTCAAAGCTCCTACAATGAGCAGTTCTTC
few	TRBJ2-3	18	TRBD2	TRBV4-3	CASSPHKTSGKHTDTQYF	TGCGCCAGCAGCCCACACAAGACTAGCGGGAAACACACAGATACGCAGTATTTT
-	TRBJ1-1	14	-	TRBV19	CASSEPGVFTEAFF	TGTGCCAGTAGTGAGCCGGGGGTGTTCACTGAAGCTTTCTTT
-	TRBJ2-1	16	TRBD2	TRBV28	CASSFLLAGGTNEQFF	TGTGCCAGCAGTTTTCTGCTAGCGGGGGGGACCAATGAGCAGTTCTTC
-	TRBJ2-5	14	-	TRBV7-3	CASSQTGSGETQYF	TGTGCCAGCAGCCAAACAGGGAGTGGAGAGACCCAGTACTTC
few	TRBJ2-5	18	TRBD2	TRBV5-1	CASSLGGLAGGPQETQYF	TGCGCCAGCAGCTTGGGAGGTCTAGCGGGAGGGCCACAAGAGACCCAGTACTTC
few	TRBJ2-7	14	TRBD1	TRBV11-1	CASSRDRGTYEQYF	TGTGCCAGCAGCCGGGACAGGGGGACCTACGAGCAGTACTTC
-	TRBJ2-3	14	-	TRBV4-3	CASSQDTGTDTQYF	TGCGCCAGCAGCCAGGATACAGGGACAGATACGCAGTATTTT
-	TRBJ1-2	15	-	TRBV6-5	CASRRTGRLNYGYTF	TGTGCCAGCAGGAGGACTGGACGGCTTAACTATGGCTACACCTTC
-	TRBJ2-4	14	-	TRBV7-2	CASSLGSAKNIQYF	TGTGCCAGCAGCCTGGGTAGCGCCAAAAACATTCAGTACTTC
few	TRBJ2-5	13	TRBD2	TRBV4-1	CATRREDQETQYF	TGCGCCACCCGACGGGAGGATCAAGAGACCCAGTACTTC
few	TRBJ2-7	14	TRBD1	TRBV28	CASSFRGRSYEQYF	TGTGCCAGCAGTTTCAGGGGGCGCTCCTACGAGCAGTACTTC
few	TRBJ2-1	18	TRBD2	TRBV10-3	CAISDLGGRALGYNEQFF	TGTGCCATCAGTGATCTTGGCGGGAGGGCCTTGGGCTACAATGAGCAGTTCTTC
-	TRBJ2-3	13	-	TRBV7-3	CASSLSGGDTQYF	TGTGCCAGCAGCTTATCCGGCGGAGATACGCAGTATTTT
-	TRBJ1-1	12	-	TRBV28	CASSRYDTEAFF	TGTGCCAGCAGTCGTTATGACACTGAAGCTTTCTTT
-	TRBJ2-2	13	TRBD1	TRBV5-1	CASSKQGAGELFF	TGCGCCAGCAGCAAACAGGGGGCCGGGGAGCTGTTTTTT
-	TRBJ1-5	13	-	TRBV11-3	CASSFSGLSSQHF	TGTGCCAGCAGCTTTTCCGGTCTCTCGTCCCAGCATTTT